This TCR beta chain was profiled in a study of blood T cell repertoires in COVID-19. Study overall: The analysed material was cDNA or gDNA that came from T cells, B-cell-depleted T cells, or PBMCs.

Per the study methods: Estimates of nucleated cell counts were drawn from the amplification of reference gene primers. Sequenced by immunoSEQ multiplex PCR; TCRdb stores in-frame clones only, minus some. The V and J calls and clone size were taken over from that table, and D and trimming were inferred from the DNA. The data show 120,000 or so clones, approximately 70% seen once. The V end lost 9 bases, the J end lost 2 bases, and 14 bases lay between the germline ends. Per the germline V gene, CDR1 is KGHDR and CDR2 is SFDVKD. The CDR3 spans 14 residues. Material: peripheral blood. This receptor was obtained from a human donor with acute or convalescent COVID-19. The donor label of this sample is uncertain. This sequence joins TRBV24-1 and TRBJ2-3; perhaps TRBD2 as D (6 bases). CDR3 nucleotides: TGTGCCACCCGTGGGGTGCGGGACACAGATACGCAGTATTTT. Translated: CATRGVRDTDTQYF.